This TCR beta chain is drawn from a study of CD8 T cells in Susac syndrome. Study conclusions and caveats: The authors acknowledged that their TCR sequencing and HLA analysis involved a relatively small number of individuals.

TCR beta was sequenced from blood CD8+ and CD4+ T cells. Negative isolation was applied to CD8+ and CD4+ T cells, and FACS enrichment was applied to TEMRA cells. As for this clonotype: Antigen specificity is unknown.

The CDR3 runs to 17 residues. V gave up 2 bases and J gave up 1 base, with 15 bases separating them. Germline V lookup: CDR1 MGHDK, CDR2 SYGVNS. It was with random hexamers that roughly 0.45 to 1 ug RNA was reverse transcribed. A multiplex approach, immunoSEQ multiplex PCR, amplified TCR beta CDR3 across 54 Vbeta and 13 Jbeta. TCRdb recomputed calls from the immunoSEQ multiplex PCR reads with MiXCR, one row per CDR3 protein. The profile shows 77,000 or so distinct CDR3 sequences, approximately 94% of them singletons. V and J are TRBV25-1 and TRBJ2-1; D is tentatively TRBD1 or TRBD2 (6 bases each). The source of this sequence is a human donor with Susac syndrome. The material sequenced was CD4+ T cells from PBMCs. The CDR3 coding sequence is TGTGCCAGCAGTGAAGGGATAGGGGGGACTTCCTACAATGAGCAGTTCTTC. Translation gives CASSEGIGGTSYNEQFF.